These 18 T cell receptor beta chains were all obtained from the same sample, sequenced in a study of T cells after yellow fever vaccination. Each CDR3 protein is one row after TCRdb ran MiXCR on the 5' RACE reads. The repertoire holds over 250,000 distinct CDR3 sequences, with over 4.5% as singletons. The sample consisted of CD4+ T cells sorted from PBMCs, taken on the day of the yellow fever booster vaccination. The source of these receptors is a man younger than 35 who received the YFV17D yellow fever vaccine.

This clonotype was observed at least ten times. The chain couples TRBV7-2 to TRBJ2-1; no reliable D call. From germline, CDR1 is SGHTA and CDR2 FQGNSA. Trimming took 1 base from V and 0 from J, leaving 10 bases between them. The CDR3 extends over 16 amino acids. Written as DNA, the CDR3 is TGTGCCAGCAGCTTAGTGGCGCAGCGCTCCTACAATGAGCAGTTCTTC. It is translated as CASSLVAQRSYNEQFF.

This clonotype was found a few times. The chain combines TRBV20-1 with TRBJ2-1; 9 positions agree with TRBD2. Germline trimming cut 3 bases from V and 8 bases from J; bases unmatched to any gene: 8. The CDR3 contains 14 residues. Germline V gives CDR1 DFQATT, CDR2 SNEGSKA (reference sequence). The DNA for the CDR3 is TGCAGTGCTAGTATAGCGGGGGCCGGGTATGAGCAGTTCTTC. Protein sequence: CSASIAGAGYEQFF.

The genes are TRBV21-1 and TRBJ2-2; the table's D call of TRBD1 was not tested on the DNA. TRBV21-1 is a documented pseudogene. The CDR3 is 18 residues long. This CDR3 is CASSTPTGAQPNTGELFF. The CDR3 bases are TGTGCCAGCAGCACCCCAACGGGTGCCCAACCAAACACCGGGGAGCTGTTTTTT.

The chain couples TRBV20-1 to TRBJ2-1; 7 nucleotides agree with TRBD1. Trimming at V came to 3 bases and at J to 6 bases, leaving 11 bases not matched to a gene. The CDR3 covers 15 residues. The V gene's germline CDR1 is DFQATT and CDR2 SNEGSKA (reference sequence). The CDR3 sequence is CSASRDSDLLNEQFF. As DNA, the CDR3 is TGCAGTGCTAGTAGGGACAGCGATTTGCTCAATGAGCAGTTCTTC.

J is TRBJ2-1 and V is TRBV28; 8 bases match TRBD1. The ends lost 7 bases at V and 8 bases at J; junction bases unmatched: 7. The CDR3 sequence is 13 residues long. Germline assignment: CDR1 MDHEN and CDR2 SYDVKM. DNA for the CDR3: TGTGCCAGCATGAGGTCAGGGGGCCATGAGCAGTTCTTC. It is translated as CASMRSGGHEQFF.

As concerns this clonotype: The conserved phenylalanine or tryptophan normally closing the CDR3 is absent here, so this likely arose from a read error. The V call is TRBV15, the J call TRBJ1-1; D not certain. V was pared by 1 base and J by 1 base, with 10 bases between. The CDR3 covers 15 residues. Looked up from germline, CDR1 is LNHNV and CDR2 is YYDKDF (reference sequence). DNA of the CDR3: TGTGCCACCAGCAGAGCGATAAATCGGAACACTGAAGCTTTCTGT. Its translation is CATSRAINRNTEAFC.

This clonotype showed up just a few times. The chain employs TRBV27 and TRBJ2-7; D might be TRBD1 (5 bases). Between the trimmed V and J ends, which lost 8 bases and 3 bases, there was a span of 14 bases. Germline CDR1 MNHEY, CDR2 SMNVEV (reference sequence). The CDR3 runs to 13 residues. The CDR3, as DNA: TGTGCCAGCCCCCTCACAGGAAACTACGAGCAGTACTTC. Translating gives CASPLTGNYEQYF.

This sequence joins TRBV19 and TRBJ1-4; D possibly corresponds to TRBD1 (5 bases). CDR3 length equals 16 residues. The ends were cut back, 4 bases at V and 4 bases at J, with 16 bases in the middle. Germline lookup yields CDR1 LNHDA and CDR2 SQIVND (reference sequence). The CDR3 sequence: CASSTVQASYNEKLFF. CDR3 sequence (DNA): TGTGCCAGTAGTACGGTACAGGCATCGTATAATGAAAAACTGTTTTTT.

This clonotype came up a few times. The chain employs TRBV3-1 and TRBJ1-5; maybe TRBD1 (5 bases). CDR3 length: 12 amino acids. Germline V CDR1 and CDR2: LGHDT, YNNKEL (reference sequence). V was shortened by 1 base and J by 7 bases, with 5 bases between the two germline ends. In DNA form, the CDR3 reads TGTGCCAGCAGCCAAGGACAGCAGCCCCAGCATTTT. Amino acid sequence: CASSQGQQPQHF.

This clonotype has only a few counts. This rearrangement joins TRBV20-1 to TRBJ2-3; no reliable D call. This CDR3 comprises 16 residues. Trimming left V 3 bases short and J 2 bases short, with 18 bases between. The V gene's germline CDR1 is DFQATT and CDR2 SNEGSKA (reference sequence). The chain's CDR3 is CSASPLGRGVTDTQYF. The CDR3 nucleotides read TGCAGTGCTAGTCCTTTGGGAAGAGGTGTCACAGATACGCAGTATTTT.

The chain carries TRBV19 and TRBJ1-6; no clear D. The germline V and J ends were trimmed by 4 bases and 8 bases, with 12 bases remaining between them. CDR3 length equals 14 residues. Germline V CDR1 and CDR2: LNHDA, SQIVND (reference sequence). CDR3 nucleotide sequence: TGTGCCAGTAGTACAACCCTTGCGGATTCACCCCTCCACTTT. Translated, it gives CASSTTLADSPLHF.

This clonotype was observed a handful of times. V gene TRBV12-3 or TRBV12-4 combines with J gene TRBJ2-1; 7 bases align to TRBD2. This CDR3 spans 15 amino acids. Trimming cost V 11 bases and J 3 bases; bases outside gene matches: 13. The CDR3 reads CACRKGGNYYNEQFF. The CDR3 DNA follows: TGTGCCTGCCGAAAGGGAGGGAATTACTACAATGAGCAGTTCTTC.

This clonotype was detected a few times. The genes are TRBV7-9 and TRBJ2-1; 14 positions agree with TRBD2. Germline lookup yields CDR1 SEHNR and CDR2 FQNEAQ (reference sequence). V lost 1 base and J lost 1; bases outside the gene matches: 0. The CDR3 totals 17 residues. The CDR3 DNA is TGTGCCAGCAGCTTAGGGACTAGCGGGGGGTCCTACAATGAGCAGTTCTTC. Protein product: CASSLGTSGGSYNEQFF.

This clonotype was seen only a few times. The rearrangement joins TRBV4-3 to TRBJ2-2; D might be TRBD2 (5 bases). Trimming took off 4 bases at V and 11 bases at J, with 20 bases between the two ends. There are 15 residues in the CDR3. The germline V gene encodes CDR1 LGHNA and CDR2 YSLEER. This CDR3 reads CASSLVRGGLRELFF. Here the CDR3 DNA reads TGCGCCAGCAGCCTTGTACGGGGTGGCCTACGAGAGCTGTTTTTT.

This clonotype was counted many times. This chain uses TRBV2 with TRBJ2-3; unclear D gene. CDR3 length: 14 residues. Germline CDR1 SNHLY, CDR2 FYNNEI. Trimming pared 4 bases from V and 2 bases from J, leaving 10 bases between. The CDR3 nucleotides are TGTGCCAGCAGTGTGTACTACACCACAGATACGCAGTATTTT. Its translation is CASSVYYTTDTQYF.

There are many counts of this clonotype. The chain is built from TRBV12-3 or TRBV12-4 and TRBJ1-1; the D is unclear. The V and J ends lost 2 bases and 4 bases respectively, with 8 bases between them. The CDR3 contains 13 residues. CDR3 in DNA: TGTGCCAGCAGTTTAAGATCTCTCACTGAAGCTTTCTTT. Protein: CASSLRSLTEAFF.

The V call is TRBV4-2, the J call TRBJ2-3; D ambiguous. V lost 1 base and J 0 bases, leaving 11 bases between the germline ends. The CDR3 runs to 16 residues. Per germline, CDR1 LGHNA and CDR2 YNFKEQ. In DNA, the CDR3 is TGTGCCAGCAGCCAAGCCACAATCGCAAGCACAGATACGCAGTATTTT. This codes for CASSQATIASTDTQYF.

The gene calls are TRBV19 and TRBJ2-2, with a possible D match to TRBD2 (6 bases). Deletions cut 6 bases from V and 4 bases from J, with 18 bases between. The germline gives CDR1 LNHDA, CDR2 SQIVND (reference sequence). The CDR3 totals 16 residues. CDR3 region: CASSLLAVRGTGELFF. The CDR3, as DNA: TGTGCCAGTAGCCTCTTAGCAGTGCGGGGCACCGGGGAGCTGTTTTTT.